The subject of this entry is one TCR beta chain. The antigen is undetermined. The CDR3 runs to 15 residues. The V gene lost 5 bases and the J gene lost 4 bases, with 17 bases spanning the gap. From germline, CDR1 is SGHVS and CDR2 FQNEAQ. These data belong to a study of tumor-infiltrating lymphocytes in primary liver carcinoma. Study-level findings and limits: Presence in all five tumor regions was observed for only about 7-24% of top clones.

The researchers produced TCR beta cDNA from around 0.5 ug total RNA with a constant-region primer. Amplification in three nested multiplex PCR rounds with slightly modified ARM-PCR gave rise to TCR beta libraries. A C-beta reverse primer was combined with TRBV1-TRBV30 forward primers in the first two PCR rounds, and each round had about 10 cycles. TCRdb itself ran the multiplex PCR reads through MiXCR, one entry per CDR3 protein. Of approximately 73,000 distinct CDR3 sequences listed, more than 60% are singletons. The source material, 20-30 mg of unsorted bulk tissue, was used to co-extract RNA and DNA. Sampling of each tumor involved five separate regions. In every tumor sample, viable tumor cells made up over 80%.

This chain uses TRBV7-8 with TRBJ2-5; no firm D call. Sequencing was done on a sample of liver tumor tissue from sampling region 4. Subset described: tumor region T4, right-lateral pole. The clonotype comes from a man in his forties with primary liver carcinoma and hepatitis B virus infection. Here the CDR3 reads CASSPLYSTRETQYF. Written as DNA, the CDR3 is TGTGCCAGCAGCCCCCTCTACAGTACACGAGAGACCCAGTACTTC.